The rows below give T cell receptor beta chains drawn from one sample of a study of technical replicates of blood from a handful of donors. Data came from immunoSEQ multiplex PCR; TCRdb stores just in-frame clones and leaves some out. The sample lists about 72,000 clones, around 95% occurring once. Sequences were obtained from T cells isolated from PBMCs. The receptors shown here come from a human donor in good health. The CDR3 runs from the conserved cysteine through the conserved F or W. Each record gives: clone size, J gene, D gene, V gene, CDR3 DNA, CDR3 protein. The D gene is left open where the match is weak. Clone size is not always given. Where it is, it says once, few, many or a class for expanded clones.

size: .
J: TRBJ1-1
D: .
V: TRBV2
DNA: TGTGCCAGCAGTGAAGTCGGTGGAGGAGTAAGGACTGAAGCTTTCTTT
CDR3: CASSEVGGGVRTEAFF

size: .
J: TRBJ2-3
D: .
V: TRBV28
DNA: TGTGCCAGCGCAGGAACCACAGATACGCAGTATTTT
CDR3: CASAGTTDTQYF

size: .
J: TRBJ2-5
D: TRBD1
V: TRBV18
DNA: TGTGCCAGCTCACCACCGGACAGGAGAGAGACCCAGTACTTC
CDR3: CASSPPDRRETQYF

size: .
J: TRBJ2-4
D: .
V: TRBV9
DNA: TGTGCCAGCAGCGTAGGGGGCAGTTCCAAAAACATTCAGTACTTC
CDR3: CASSVGGSSKNIQYF

size: few
J: TRBJ2-2
D: TRBD2
V: TRBV4-1
DNA: TGCGCCAGCAGACGACTAGCGGGCACCGGGGAGCTGTTTTTT
CDR3: CASRRLAGTGELFF

size: .
J: TRBJ1-4
D: .
V: TRBV5-1
DNA: TGCGCCAGCAGCTTCGCACAGGAGGGTGAAAAACTGTTTTTT
CDR3: CASSFAQEGEKLFF

size: once
J: TRBJ2-7
D: .
V: TRBV5-4
DNA: TGTGCCAGCAGCTTGGCCGCGGGTTCGGACTACGAGCAGTACTTC
CDR3: CASSLAAGSDYEQYF

size: .
J: TRBJ2-1
D: .
V: TRBV7-9
DNA: TGTGCCAGCAGCTTAGTCCTGTTAGGGGTCGGCAATGAGCAGTTCTTC
CDR3: CASSLVLLGVGNEQFF

size: .
J: TRBJ1-2
D: .
V: TRBV6-5
DNA: TGTGCCAGCAGGAGAGAGGTCTCTGGAGGCTACACCTTC
CDR3: CASRREVSGGYTF

size: .
J: TRBJ2-3
D: .
V: TRBV5-1
DNA: TGCGCCAGCAGCTTTTGGGGGCGGGATACGCAGTATTTT
CDR3: CASSFWGRDTQYF

size: .
J: TRBJ1-1
D: .
V: TRBV7-9
DNA: TGTGCCAGCAGCTTGGGCCAACACGGGAAGAACACTGAAGCTTTCTTT
CDR3: CASSLGQHGKNTEAFF

size: .
J: TRBJ1-5
D: .
V: TRBV6-1
DNA: TGTGCCAGTGAGGAAGACGGGGAGTGGGATCAGCCCCAGCATTTT
CDR3: CASEEDGEWDQPQHF

size: .
J: TRBJ1-2
D: .
V: TRBV6-5
DNA: TGTGCCAGCAGTTACTCGGCCAGGGGCAACTATGGCTACACCTTC
CDR3: CASSYSARGNYGYTF

size: once
J: TRBJ1-5
D: TRBD1
V: TRBV6-5
DNA: TGTGCCAGCAGTTACCCGGGACAGGGGAAGAATCAGCCCCAGCATTTT
CDR3: CASSYPGQGKNQPQHF

size: .
J: TRBJ2-1
D: TRBD2
V: TRBV7-9
DNA: TGTGCCAGCACTACCTTACTAGCGAGGGTCGGTGAGCAGTTCTTC
CDR3: CASTTLLARVGEQFF

size: .
J: TRBJ1-5
D: TRBD1
V: TRBV5-8
DNA: TGTGCCAGCAGCTTGGCCGCACGACAGGGGGCACTGGAAGGTCAGCCCCAGCATTTT
CDR3: CASSLAARQGALEGQPQHF

size: .
J: TRBJ1-2
D: TRBD1
V: TRBV30
DNA: TGTGCCTGGAGGGGGACAGGGTGGTATGGCTACACCTTC
CDR3: CAWRGTGWYGYTF

size: .
J: TRBJ1-4
D: TRBD1
V: TRBV7-9
DNA: TGTGCCAGCAGCTCGCTCCGACAGGGCCGTAATGAAAAACTGTTTTTT
CDR3: CASSSLRQGRNEKLFF

size: once
J: TRBJ1-2
D: .
V: TRBV27
DNA: TGTGCCAGCACTTCCACAGGGCAGGGGTTCTATGGCTACACCTTC
CDR3: CASTSTGQGFYGYTF

size: .
J: TRBJ1-1
D: TRBD1
V: TRBV4-1
DNA: TGCGCCAGCAGCCTCCAGACAGGGGGCATTCCGAACACTGAAGCTTTCTTT
CDR3: CASSLQTGGIPNTEAFF

size: once
J: TRBJ2-3
D: .
V: TRBV7-2
DNA: TGTGCCAGCAGCCATAGCGGCTACACAGATACGCAGTATTTT
CDR3: CASSHSGYTDTQYF

size: .
J: TRBJ2-1
D: .
V: TRBV25-1
DNA: TGTGCCAGCAGTGCTCTCCCGGGGGTTGAGCAGTTCTTC
CDR3: CASSALPGVEQFF

size: .
J: TRBJ2-3
D: TRBD2
V: TRBV19
DNA: TGTGCCAGTAGTATAAGTCCTAGCGGTGGGGGAATTGATACGCAGTATTTT
CDR3: CASSISPSGGGIDTQYF

size: .
J: TRBJ2-1
D: TRBD1
V: TRBV5-1
DNA: TGCGCCAGCAGCCCTGGACAGGCGAATGAGCAGTTCTTC
CDR3: CASSPGQANEQFF